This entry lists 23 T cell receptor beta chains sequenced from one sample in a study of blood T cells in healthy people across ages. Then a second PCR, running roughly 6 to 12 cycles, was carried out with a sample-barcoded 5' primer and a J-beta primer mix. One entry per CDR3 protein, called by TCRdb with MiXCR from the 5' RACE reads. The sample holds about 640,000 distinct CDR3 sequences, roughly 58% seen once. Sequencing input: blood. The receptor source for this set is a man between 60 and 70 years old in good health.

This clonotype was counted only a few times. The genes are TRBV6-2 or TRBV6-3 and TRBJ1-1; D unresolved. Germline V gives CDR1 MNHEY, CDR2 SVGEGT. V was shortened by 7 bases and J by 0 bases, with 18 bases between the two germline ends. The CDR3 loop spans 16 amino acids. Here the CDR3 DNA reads TGTGCCAGCACCCTACGTGGGAGGAACATGAACACTGAAGCTTTCTTT. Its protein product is CASTLRGRNMNTEAFF.

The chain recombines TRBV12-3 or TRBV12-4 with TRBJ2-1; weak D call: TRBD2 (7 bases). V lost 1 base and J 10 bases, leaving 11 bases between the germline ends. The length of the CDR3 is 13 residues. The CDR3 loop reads CASSLGGGAEQFF. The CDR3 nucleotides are TGTGCCAGCAGTTTAGGCGGGGGCGCCGAGCAGTTCTTC.

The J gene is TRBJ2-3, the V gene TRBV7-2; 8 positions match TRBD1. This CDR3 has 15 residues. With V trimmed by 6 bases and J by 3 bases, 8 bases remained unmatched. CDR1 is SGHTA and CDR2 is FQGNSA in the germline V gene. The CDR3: CASSLRQGQTDTQYF. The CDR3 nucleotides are TGTGCCAGCAGTCTCAGACAGGGGCAGACAGATACGCAGTATTTT. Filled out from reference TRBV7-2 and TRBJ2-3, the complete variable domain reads GAGVSQSPSNKVTEKGKDVELRCDPISGHTALYWYRQSLGQGLEFLIYFQGNSAPDKSGLPSDRFSAERTGGSVSTLTIQRTQQEDSAVYLCASSLRQGQTDTQYFGPGTRLTVL.

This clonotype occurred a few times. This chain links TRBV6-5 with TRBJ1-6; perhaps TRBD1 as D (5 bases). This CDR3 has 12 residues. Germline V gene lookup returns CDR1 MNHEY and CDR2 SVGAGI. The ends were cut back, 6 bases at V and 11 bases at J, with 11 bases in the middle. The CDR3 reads CASRMGDTPLHF. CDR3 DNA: TGTGCCAGCAGAATGGGGGATACACCCCTCCACTTT.

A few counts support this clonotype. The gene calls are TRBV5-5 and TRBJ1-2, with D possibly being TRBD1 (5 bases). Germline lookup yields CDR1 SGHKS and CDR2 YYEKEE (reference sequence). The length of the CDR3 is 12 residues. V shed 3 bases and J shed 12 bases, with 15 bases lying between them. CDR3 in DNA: TGTGCCAGCAGCTCTGGGGAGAGGGACGACACCTTC. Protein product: CASSSGERDDTF.

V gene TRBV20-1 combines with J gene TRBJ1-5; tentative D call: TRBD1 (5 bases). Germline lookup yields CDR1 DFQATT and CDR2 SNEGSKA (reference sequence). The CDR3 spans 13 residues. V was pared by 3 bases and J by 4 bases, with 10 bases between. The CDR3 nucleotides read TGCAGTGCTAGGGGGGAGTGGAATCAGCCCCAGCATTTT. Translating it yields CSARGEWNQPQHF.

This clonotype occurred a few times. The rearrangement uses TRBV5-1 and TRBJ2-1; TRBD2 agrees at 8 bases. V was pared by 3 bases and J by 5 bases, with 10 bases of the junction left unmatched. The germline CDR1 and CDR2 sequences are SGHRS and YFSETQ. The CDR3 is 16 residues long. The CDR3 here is CASSSGGTSADNEQFF. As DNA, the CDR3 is TGCGCCAGCAGCTCGGGAGGGACGTCCGCAGACAATGAGCAGTTCTTC.

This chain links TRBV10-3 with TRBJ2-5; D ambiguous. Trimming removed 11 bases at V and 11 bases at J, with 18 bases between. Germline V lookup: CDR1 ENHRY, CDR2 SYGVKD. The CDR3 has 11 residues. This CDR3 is CAVLGYNEQYF. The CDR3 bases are TGTGCCGTTCTCGGGTACAATGAGCAGTACTTC.

CDR3 in amino acids: CASSQDWTAAITDTQYF. The CDR3 DNA is TGCGCCAGCAGCCAAGACTGGACAGCCGCTATCACAGATACGCAGTATTTT. V usage is TRBV4-1 and J usage is TRBJ2-3, with D possibly TRBD1 on 6 matching bases. CDR1 and CDR2 from the germline V gene are MGHRA and YSYEKL. V lost 0 bases and J lost 2, with 15 bases in between. This CDR3 region has 17 residues.

The CDR3 nucleotides read TGCAGTGCTAGTCTGGATTATGGCTACACCTTC. Protein: CSASLDYGYTF. This chain links TRBV20-1 with TRBJ1-2; D remains ambiguous. CDR1 is DFQATT, CDR2 SNEGSKA, per germline (reference sequence). Trimming took 3 bases from V and 5 from J, leaving 7 bases between them. This CDR3 comprises 11 residues.

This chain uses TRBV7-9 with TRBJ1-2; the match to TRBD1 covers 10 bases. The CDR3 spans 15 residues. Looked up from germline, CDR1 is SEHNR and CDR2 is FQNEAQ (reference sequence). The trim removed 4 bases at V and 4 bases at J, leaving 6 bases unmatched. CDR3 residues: CASSSPGTGVYGYTF. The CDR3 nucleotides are TGTGCCAGCAGCTCCCCCGGGACAGGGGTCTATGGCTACACCTTC.

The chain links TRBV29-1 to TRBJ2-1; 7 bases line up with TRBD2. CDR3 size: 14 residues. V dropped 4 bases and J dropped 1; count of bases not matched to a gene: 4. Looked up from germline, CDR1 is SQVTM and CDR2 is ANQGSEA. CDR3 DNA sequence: TGCAGCGTTGTGGGGCGGGGGTCCTACAATGAGCAGTTCTTC. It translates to CSVVGRGSYNEQFF.

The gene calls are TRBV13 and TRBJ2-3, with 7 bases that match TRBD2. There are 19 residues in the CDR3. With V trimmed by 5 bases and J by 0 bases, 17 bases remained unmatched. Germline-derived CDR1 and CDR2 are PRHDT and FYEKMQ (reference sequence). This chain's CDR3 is CASSPGFLAGETSTDTQYF. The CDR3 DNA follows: TGTGCCAGCAGCCCCGGTTTTTTGGCGGGGGAAACTAGCACAGATACGCAGTATTTT.

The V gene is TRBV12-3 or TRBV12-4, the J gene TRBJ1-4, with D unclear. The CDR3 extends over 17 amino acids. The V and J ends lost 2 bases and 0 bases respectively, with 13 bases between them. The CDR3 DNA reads TGTGCCAGCAGTTTATATGGGTCGGGAGCAACTAATGAAAAACTGTTTTTT. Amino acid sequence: CASSLYGSGATNEKLFF.

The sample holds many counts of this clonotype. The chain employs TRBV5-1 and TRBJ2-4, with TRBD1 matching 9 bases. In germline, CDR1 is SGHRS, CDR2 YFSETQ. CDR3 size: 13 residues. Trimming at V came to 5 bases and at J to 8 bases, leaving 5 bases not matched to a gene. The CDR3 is CASRSGQGHIQYF. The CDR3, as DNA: TGCGCCAGCAGGTCGGGACAGGGCCACATTCAGTACTTC.

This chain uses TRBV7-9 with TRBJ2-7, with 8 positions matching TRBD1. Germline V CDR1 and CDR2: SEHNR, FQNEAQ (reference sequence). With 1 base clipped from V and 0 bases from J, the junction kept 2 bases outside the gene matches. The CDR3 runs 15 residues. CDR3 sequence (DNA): TGTGCCAGCAGCTTAGTTGGGACAGGCTCCTACGAGCAGTACTTC. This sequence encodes CASSLVGTGSYEQYF.

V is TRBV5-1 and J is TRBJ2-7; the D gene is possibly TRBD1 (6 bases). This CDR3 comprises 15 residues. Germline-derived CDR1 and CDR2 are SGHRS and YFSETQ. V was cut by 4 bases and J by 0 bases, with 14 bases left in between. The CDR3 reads CASSRAETGSYEQYF. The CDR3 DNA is TGCGCCAGCAGCCGCGCTGAGACAGGCTCCTACGAGCAGTACTTC.

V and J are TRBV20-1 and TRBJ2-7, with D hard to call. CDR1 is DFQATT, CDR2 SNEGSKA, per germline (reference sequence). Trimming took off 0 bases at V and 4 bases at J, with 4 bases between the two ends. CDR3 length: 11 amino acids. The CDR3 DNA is TGCAGTGCTAGAGAGGGTTACGAGCAGTACTTC. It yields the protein CSAREGYEQYF.

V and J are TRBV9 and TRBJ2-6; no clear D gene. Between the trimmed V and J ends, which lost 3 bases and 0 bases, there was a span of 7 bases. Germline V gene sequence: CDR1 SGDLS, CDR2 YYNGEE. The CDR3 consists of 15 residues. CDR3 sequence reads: CASSGRNSGANVLTF. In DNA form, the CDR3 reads TGTGCCAGCAGCGGCAGAAACTCTGGGGCCAACGTCCTGACTTTC.

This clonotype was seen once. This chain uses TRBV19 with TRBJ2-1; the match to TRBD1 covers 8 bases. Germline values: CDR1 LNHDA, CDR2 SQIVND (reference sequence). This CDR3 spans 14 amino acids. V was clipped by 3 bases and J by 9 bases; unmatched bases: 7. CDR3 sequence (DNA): TGTGCCAGTAGTATCACAGGGGGTATCAGTGAGCAGTTCTTC. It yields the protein CASSITGGISEQFF.

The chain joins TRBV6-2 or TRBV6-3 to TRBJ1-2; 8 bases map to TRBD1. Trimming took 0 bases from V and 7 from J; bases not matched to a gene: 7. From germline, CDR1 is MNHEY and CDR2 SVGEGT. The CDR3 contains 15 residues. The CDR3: CASSYSRTGFGGYTF. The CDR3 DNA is TGTGCCAGCAGTTACTCCAGGACAGGGTTCGGTGGCTACACCTTC.

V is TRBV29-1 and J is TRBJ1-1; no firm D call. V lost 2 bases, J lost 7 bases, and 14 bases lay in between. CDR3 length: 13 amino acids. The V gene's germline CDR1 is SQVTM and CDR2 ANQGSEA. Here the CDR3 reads CSVEHRVAVEAFF. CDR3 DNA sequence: TGCAGCGTTGAACATAGGGTCGCAGTTGAAGCTTTCTTT.

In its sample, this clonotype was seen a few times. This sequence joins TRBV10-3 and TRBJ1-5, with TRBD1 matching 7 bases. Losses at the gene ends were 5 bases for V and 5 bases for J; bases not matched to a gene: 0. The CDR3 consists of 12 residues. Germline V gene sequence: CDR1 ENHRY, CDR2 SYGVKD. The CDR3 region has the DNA TGTGCCATCAGTCAGGGGGATCAGCCCCAGCATTTT. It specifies CAISQGDQPQHF.